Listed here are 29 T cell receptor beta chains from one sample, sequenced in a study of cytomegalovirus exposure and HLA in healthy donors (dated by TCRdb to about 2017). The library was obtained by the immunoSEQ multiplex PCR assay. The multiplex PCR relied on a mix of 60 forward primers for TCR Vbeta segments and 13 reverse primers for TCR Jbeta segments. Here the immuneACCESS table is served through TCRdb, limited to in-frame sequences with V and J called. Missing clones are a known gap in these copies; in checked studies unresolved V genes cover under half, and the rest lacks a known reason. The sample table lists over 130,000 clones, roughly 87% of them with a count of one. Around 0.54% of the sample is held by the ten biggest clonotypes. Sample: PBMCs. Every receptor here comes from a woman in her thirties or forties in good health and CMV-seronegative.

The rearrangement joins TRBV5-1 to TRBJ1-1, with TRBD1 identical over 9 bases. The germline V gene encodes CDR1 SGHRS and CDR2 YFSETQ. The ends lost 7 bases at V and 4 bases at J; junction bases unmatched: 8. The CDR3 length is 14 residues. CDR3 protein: CASRTQGAGTEAFF. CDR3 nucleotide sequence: TGCGCCAGCCGGACACAGGGGGCCGGCACTGAAGCTTTCTTT.

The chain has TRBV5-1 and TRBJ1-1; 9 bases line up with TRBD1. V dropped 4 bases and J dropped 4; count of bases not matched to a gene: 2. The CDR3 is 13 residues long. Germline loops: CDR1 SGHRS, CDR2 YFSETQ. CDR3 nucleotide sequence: TGCGCCAGCAGCCTGACAGGGGGCACTGAAGCTTTCTTT. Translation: CASSLTGGTEAFF.

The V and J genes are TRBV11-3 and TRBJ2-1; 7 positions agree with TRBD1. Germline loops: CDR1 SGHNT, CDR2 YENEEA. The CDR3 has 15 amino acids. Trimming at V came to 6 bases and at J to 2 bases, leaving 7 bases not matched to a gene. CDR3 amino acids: CASRGGQGAYNEQFF. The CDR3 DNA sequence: TGTGCCAGCAGAGGGGGCCAGGGCGCCTACAATGAGCAGTTCTTC.

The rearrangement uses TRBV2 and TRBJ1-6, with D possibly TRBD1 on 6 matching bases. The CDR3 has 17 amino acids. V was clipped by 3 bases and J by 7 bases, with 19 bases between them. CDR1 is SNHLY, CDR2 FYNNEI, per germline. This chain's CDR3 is CASSDSFLDSQNSPLHF. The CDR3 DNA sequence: TGTGCCAGCAGTGACAGCTTTTTGGACAGCCAAAATTCACCCCTCCACTTT. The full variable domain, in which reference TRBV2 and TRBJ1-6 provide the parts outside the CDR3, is EPEVTQTPSHQVTQMGQEVILRCVPISNHLYFYWYRQILGQKVEFLVSFYNNEISEKSEIFDDQFSVERPDGSNFTLKIRSTKLEDSAMYFCASSDSFLDSQNSPLHFGNGTRLTVT.

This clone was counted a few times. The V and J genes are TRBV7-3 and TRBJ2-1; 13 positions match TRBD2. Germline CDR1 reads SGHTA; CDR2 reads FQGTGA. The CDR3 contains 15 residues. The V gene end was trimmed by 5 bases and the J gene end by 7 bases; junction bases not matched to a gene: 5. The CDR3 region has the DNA TGTGCCAGCAGCCTAAGGACTAGCGGGAGAAATGAGCAGTTCTTC. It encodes CASSLRTSGRNEQFF.

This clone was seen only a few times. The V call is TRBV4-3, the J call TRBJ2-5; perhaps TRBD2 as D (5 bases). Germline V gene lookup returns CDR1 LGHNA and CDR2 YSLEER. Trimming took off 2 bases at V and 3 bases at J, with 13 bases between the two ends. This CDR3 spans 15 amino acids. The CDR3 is CASSQLFSEKETQYF. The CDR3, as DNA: TGCGCCAGCAGCCAATTATTTAGCGAGAAAGAGACCCAGTACTTC.

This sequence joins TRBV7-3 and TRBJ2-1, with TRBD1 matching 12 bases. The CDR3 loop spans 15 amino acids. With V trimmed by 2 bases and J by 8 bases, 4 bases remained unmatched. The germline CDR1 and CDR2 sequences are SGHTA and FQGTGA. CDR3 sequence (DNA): TGTGCCAGCAGCTTATTGGGACAGGGGGCCGATGAGCAGTTCTTC. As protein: CASSLLGQGADEQFF.

CDR3 sequence: CASSQLIPGQGVYTF. The CDR3 coding sequence is TGCGCCAGCAGTCAGCTCATACCGGGACAGGGTGTTTACACCTTC. This chain joins TRBV4-1 and TRBJ1-2; the match to TRBD1 covers 9 bases. The V gene end was trimmed by 6 bases and the J gene end by 11 bases; junction bases not matched to a gene: 16. CDR1 and CDR2 (germline): MGHRA, YSYEKL. The CDR3 sequence is 15 residues long.

The CDR3 DNA sequence: TGTGCCAGCAGCTTAAGGGGTGAAGCGAACACTGAAGCTTTCTTT. Translated: CASSLRGEANTEAFF. The chain carries TRBV11-3 and TRBJ1-1; weak D call: TRBD1 (5 bases). Germline V gene data show CDR1 as SGHNT and CDR2 as YENEEA. Trimming left V 2 bases short and J 1 base short, with 11 bases between. The CDR3 is 15 residues long.

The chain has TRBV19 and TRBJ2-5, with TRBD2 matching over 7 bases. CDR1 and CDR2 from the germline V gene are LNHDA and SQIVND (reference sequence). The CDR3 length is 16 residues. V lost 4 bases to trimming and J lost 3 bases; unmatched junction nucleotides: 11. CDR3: CASSTLWAGDEETQYF. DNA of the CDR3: TGTGCCAGTAGTACCCTATGGGCGGGAGACGAAGAGACCCAGTACTTC. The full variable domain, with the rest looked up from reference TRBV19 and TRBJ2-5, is DGGITQSPKYLFRKEGQNVTLSCEQNLNHDAMYWYRQDPGQGLRLIYYSQIVNDFQKGDIAEGYSVSREKKESFPLTVTSAQKNPTAFYLCASSTLWAGDEETQYFGPGTRLLVL.

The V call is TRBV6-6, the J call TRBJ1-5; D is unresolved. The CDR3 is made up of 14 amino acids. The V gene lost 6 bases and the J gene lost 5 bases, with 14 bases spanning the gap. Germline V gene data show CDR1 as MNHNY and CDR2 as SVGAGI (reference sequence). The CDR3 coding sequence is TGTGCCAGCAGCCTGGGCCGTTGGGATCAGCCCCAGCATTTT. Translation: CASSLGRWDQPQHF.

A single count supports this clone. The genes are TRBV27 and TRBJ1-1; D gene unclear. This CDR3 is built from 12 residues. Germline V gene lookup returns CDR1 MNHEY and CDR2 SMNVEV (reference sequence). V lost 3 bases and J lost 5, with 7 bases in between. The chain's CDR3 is CASSLRGTEAFF. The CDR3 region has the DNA TGTGCCAGCAGTTTGAGAGGGACTGAAGCTTTCTTT.

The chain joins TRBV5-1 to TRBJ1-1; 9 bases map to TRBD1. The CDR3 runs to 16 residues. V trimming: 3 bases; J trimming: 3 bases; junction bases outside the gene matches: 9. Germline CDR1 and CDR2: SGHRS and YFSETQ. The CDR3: CASSWGQGGGHTEAFF. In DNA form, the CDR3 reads TGCGCCAGCAGCTGGGGACAGGGAGGTGGGCACACTGAAGCTTTCTTT. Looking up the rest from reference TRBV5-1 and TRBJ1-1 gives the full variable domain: KAGVTQTPRYLIKTRGQQVTLSCSPISGHRSVSWYQQTPGQGLQFLFEYFSETQRNKGNFPGRFSGRQFSNSRSEMNVSTLELGDSALYLCASSWGQGGGHTEAFFGQGTRLTVV.

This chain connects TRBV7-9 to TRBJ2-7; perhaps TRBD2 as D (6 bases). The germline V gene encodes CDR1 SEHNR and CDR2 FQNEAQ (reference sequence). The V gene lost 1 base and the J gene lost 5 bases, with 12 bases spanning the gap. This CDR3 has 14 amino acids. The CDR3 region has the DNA TGTGCCAGCAGCTTAGGTTTTAGGGAGGACGAGCAGTACTTC. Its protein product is CASSLGFREDEQYF.

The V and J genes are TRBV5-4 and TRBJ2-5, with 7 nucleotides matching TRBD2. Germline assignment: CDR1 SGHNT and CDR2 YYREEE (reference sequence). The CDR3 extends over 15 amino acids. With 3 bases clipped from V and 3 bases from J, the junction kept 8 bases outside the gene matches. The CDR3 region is CASSSAAGSKETQYF. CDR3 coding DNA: TGTGCCAGCAGCTCTGCAGCGGGATCGAAAGAGACCCAGTACTTC.

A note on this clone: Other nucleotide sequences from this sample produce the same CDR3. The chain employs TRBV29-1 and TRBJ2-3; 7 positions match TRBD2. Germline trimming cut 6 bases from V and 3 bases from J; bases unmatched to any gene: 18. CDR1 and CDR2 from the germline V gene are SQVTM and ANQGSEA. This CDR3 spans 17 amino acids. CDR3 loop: CSVGGLKAGEGTDTQYF. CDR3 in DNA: TGCAGCGTGGGTGGGCTGAAGGCGGGAGAGGGTACAGATACGCAGTATTTT.

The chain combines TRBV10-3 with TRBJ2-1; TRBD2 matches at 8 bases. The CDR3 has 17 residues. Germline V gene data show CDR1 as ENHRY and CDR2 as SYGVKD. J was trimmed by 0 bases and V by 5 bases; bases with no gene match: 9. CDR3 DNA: TGTGCCATCAGTCAATTAGGACTAGCCAGCTCCTACAATGAGCAGTTCTTC. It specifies CAISQLGLASSYNEQFF.

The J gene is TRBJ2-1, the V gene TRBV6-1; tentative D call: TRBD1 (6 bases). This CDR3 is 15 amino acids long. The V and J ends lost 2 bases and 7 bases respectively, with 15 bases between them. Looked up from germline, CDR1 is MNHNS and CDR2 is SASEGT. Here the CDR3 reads CASSEIGSGANEQFF. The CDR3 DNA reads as TGTGCCAGCAGTGAAATAGGGTCAGGGGCGAATGAGCAGTTCTTC.

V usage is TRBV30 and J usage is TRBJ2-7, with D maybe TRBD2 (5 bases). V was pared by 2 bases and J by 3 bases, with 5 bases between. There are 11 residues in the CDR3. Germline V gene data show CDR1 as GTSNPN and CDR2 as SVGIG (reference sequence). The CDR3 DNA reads TGTGCCTGGAGTAGCGGCTACGAGCAGTACTTC. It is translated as CAWSSGYEQYF. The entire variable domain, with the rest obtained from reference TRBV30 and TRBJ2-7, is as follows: SQTIHQWPATLVQPVGSPLSLECTVEGTSNPNLYWYRQAAGRGLQLLFYSVGIGQISSEVPQNLSASRPQDRQFILSSKKLLLSDSGFYLCAWSSGYEQYFGPGTRLTVT.

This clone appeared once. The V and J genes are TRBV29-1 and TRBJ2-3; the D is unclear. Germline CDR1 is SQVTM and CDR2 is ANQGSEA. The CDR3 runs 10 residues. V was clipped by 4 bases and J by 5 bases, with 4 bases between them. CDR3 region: CSVAGDTQYF. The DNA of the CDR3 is TGCAGCGTTGCCGGAGATACGCAGTATTTT.

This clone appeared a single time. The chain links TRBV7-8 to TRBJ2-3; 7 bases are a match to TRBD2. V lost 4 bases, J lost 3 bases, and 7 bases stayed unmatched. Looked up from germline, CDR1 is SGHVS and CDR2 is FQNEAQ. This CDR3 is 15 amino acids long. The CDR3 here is CASSSSGIGTDTQYF. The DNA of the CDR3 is TGTGCCAGCAGCTCAAGCGGGATCGGGACAGATACGCAGTATTTT.

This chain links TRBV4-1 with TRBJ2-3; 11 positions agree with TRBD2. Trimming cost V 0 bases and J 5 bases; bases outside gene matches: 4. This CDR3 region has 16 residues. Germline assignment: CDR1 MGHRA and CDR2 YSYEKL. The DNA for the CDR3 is TGCGCCAGCAGCCAAGATTACGGACTAGCGGGAGATACGCAGTATTTT. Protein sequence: CASSQDYGLAGDTQYF.

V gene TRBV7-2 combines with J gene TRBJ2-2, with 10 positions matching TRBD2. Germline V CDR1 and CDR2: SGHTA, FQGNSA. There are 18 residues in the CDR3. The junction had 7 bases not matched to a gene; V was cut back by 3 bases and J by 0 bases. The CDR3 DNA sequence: TGTGCCAGCAGCTTTGTAGCGGGGGGAGGAACGAACACCGGGGAGCTGTTTTTT. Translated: CASSFVAGGGTNTGELFF.

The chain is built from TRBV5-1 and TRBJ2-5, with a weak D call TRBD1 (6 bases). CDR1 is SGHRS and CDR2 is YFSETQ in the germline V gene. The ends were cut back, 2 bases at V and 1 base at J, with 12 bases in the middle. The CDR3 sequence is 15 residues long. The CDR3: CASSFSQGSQETQYF. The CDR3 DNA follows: TGCGCCAGCAGCTTCTCGCAGGGGTCCCAAGAGACCCAGTACTTC.

As DNA, the CDR3 is TGTGCCAGCAGCGAAAGTACAGGGGGCTACACCTTC. Protein: CASSESTGGYTF. The V call is TRBV7-9, the J call TRBJ1-2, with D maybe TRBD1 (6 bases). Deletions cut 5 bases from V and 8 bases from J, with 12 bases between. The CDR3 runs to 12 residues. Germline V gene sequence: CDR1 SEHNR, CDR2 FQNEAQ (reference sequence). Filled out from reference TRBV7-9 and TRBJ1-2, the complete variable domain reads DTGVSQNPRHKITKRGQNVTFRCDPISEHNRLYWYRQTLGQGPEFLTYFQNEAQLEKSRLLSDRFSAERPKGSFSTLEIQRTEQGDSAMYLCASSESTGGYTFGSGTRLTVV.

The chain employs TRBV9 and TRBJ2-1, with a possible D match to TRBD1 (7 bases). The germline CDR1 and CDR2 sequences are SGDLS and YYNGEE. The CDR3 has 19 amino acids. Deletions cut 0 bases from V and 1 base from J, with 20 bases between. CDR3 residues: CASSVGKGAGSMSYNEQFF. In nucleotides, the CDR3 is TGTGCCAGCAGCGTAGGAAAGGGGGCGGGGAGTATGTCCTACAATGAGCAGTTCTTC.

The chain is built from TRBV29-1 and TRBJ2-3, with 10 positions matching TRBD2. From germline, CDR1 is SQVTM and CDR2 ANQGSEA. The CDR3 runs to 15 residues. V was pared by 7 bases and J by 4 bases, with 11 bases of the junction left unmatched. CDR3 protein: CSALASGSRADTQYF. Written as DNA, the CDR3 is TGCAGCGCCCTCGCTAGCGGGAGTAGGGCAGATACGCAGTATTTT.

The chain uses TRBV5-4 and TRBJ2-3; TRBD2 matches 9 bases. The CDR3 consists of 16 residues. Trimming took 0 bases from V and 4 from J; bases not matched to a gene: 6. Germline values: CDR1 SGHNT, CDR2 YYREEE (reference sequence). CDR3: CASSLGGGLAADTQYF. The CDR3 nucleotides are TGTGCCAGCAGCTTGGGAGGGGGACTAGCTGCAGATACGCAGTATTTT.

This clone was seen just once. The CDR3 coding sequence is TGTGCCAGCAGCTTATATCGACTAGCGGGTGAGCTTAGCACAGATACGCAGTATTTT. Protein sequence: CASSLYRLAGELSTDTQYF. The chain links TRBV7-9 to TRBJ2-3; TRBD2 matches at 10 bases. This CDR3 comprises 19 residues. CDR1 SEHNR and CDR2 FQNEAQ come from the germline V gene (reference sequence). J lost 0 bases, V lost 2 bases, and 11 bases had no gene match.